This TCR beta chain was sequenced for a study of blood T cell repertoires in COVID-19 (dated by TCRdb to the early 2020s). About the full investigation: Samples from collaborators originated in the United States, Italy and Spain and spanned both the acute and convalescent phases of COVID-19. The prospective study material was composed of cDNA or gDNA derived from T cells, B-cell-depleted T cells, or PBMCs. The dataset comprised deeply sampled blood TCRbeta repertoires from subjects exposed to, actively infected with, or recovered from COVID-19. A freely available public database, intended as a resource for researchers studying the immune response to SARS-CoV-2, is where the repertoires were released. The samples were drawn from the first 160 participants of the ongoing ImmuneRACE study and from over 950 subjects provided by 6 global collaborators. A de-identified subject ID, COVID-19 status, age in years and sex were almost always included in the sample metadata. Where available, HLA class I and class II types were taken from metadata supplied by the sample provider and were not determined by assay-based typing. On the study overall, not on this receptor specifically: How much clinical and demographic metadata was included differed by source and by participant, and the metadata was provided uncurated.

TCRbeta CDR3 regions were amplified from genomic DNA using the immunoSEQ Assay, a bias-controlled multiplex PCR. The authors processed their data as follows. Nucleated cell counts per sample were estimated from amplification of reference gene primers within the assay. To quantify the absolute abundance of each unique TCRbeta CDR3 rearrangement, sequence reads were collapsed and filtered. For each sample, productive Simpson clonality was calculated as the square root of Simpson's diversity index across productive rearrangements. TCRdb holds this immuneACCESS table with in-frame rearrangements only. Some clones are missing; in checked studies, unresolved V genes explain under half, and the rest has no known cause. D and trimming were read from the DNA, whereas the V and J calls and clone size are those reported in that table. The sample profile shows roughly 250,000 clones; about four fifths of them were found once. 8.5% to 10% of the sample is taken by the ten largest.

The germline V gene specifies SNHLY as CDR1 and FYNNEI as CDR2. The CDR3 spans 16 residues, from the cysteine through the phenylalanine. CDR3 DNA is the only sequence kept; it has 48 bases, read in frame from the first base. At the junction V is shortened by 4 bases and J by 5 bases; bases outside the gene matches: 9. On this clone itself: Its antigen is not yet known. Base quality data are lacking; no much larger clone is found one base away.

Each collaborating institution followed its own protocols to collect whole blood in K2EDTA tubes. For TCRbeta analysis, collaborators shipped samples as frozen whole blood, isolated PBMCs, or DNA extracted from either of those sample types. The sample taken for sequencing was peripheral blood. The sequence was collected from a man aged 35-49 years with active or convalescent COVID-19. Recombination linked TRBV2 to TRBJ2-7; 12 bases in between match TRBD2. The DNA reads TGTGCCAGCAGTGCTAGCGGGGGGGCCCCACCCCACGAGCAGTACTTC. This codes for CASSASGGAPPHEQYF.